Given below is one T cell receptor (beta chain) in context. As yet, its antigen is unknown. These data come from a study of OX40 agonist ivuxolimab in advanced cancers. Study-wide results and limits: No antigen was identified for the clonally expanded peripheral T cells.

Autoimmune disease history or systemic immunosuppression barred patients. Sampling of blood occurred at baseline, cycle 4 day 1, and cycle 7 day 1. TCRdb's copy holds only in-frame clones and misses some; the assay was immunoSEQ multiplex PCR. In the table there are 68,000 or so clones, about 89% of which are singletons. Trimming cost V 1 base and J 5 bases; bases outside gene matches: 7. The CDR3 is made up of 16 amino acids. Germline V gene lookup returns CDR1 LNHDA and CDR2 SQIVND (reference sequence). This chain connects TRBV19 to TRBJ2-1; 8 positions agree with TRBD2. The sequence was obtained from an adult with an advanced solid tumor such as melanoma, head and neck, liver or kidney cancer. The sequencing here drew on CD4+ or CD8+ T cells sorted from blood, taken in a trial of the OX40 agonist ivuxolimab. CDR3: CASSIGGGRTHNEQFF. CDR3 coding DNA: TGTGCCAGTAGTATAGGCGGGGGGAGGACTCACAATGAGCAGTTCTTC.